This T cell receptor (beta chain) is from a study of metastatic and nonmetastatic thyroid tumors. At the level of the study: The authors compared repertoires across blood and tumor or nodule tissue from malignant and benign thyroid patients. Notes on the study in general: TCR beta diversity was reportedly significantly higher in malignant thyroid tumors than benign nodules, in blood and tumor.

The table lists this clone with many counts. What it binds is not known. The CDR3 sequence is 16 residues long. Germline assignment: CDR1 KGHSH and CDR2 LQKENI. V lost 3 bases to trimming and J lost 4 bases; unmatched junction nucleotides: 7. In the study's own analysis: In papillary thyroid cancer, a distant-metastasis classifier was built using CDR3 differences across clinicopathological groups. TCRdb called clones again from the PCR reads with MiXCR. TCRdb's processing, not the authors', yielded these V and J calls. The sample includes 30,000 to 40,000 clones, 13% of them seen just once. Nobody among the patients had been given any treatment before thyroid surgery.

The sequenced material came from blood. The source of this sequence is a female donor with papillary thyroid cancer or a benign thyroid nodule (not recorded which). Some clones in this sample may be carry-over from other donors' samples. V usage is TRBV18 and J usage is TRBJ2-3; 10 positions match TRBD2. CDR3: CASSPPSGSRSDTQYF. The CDR3 nucleotides are TGTGCCAGCTCACCGCCTAGCGGGAGTCGTTCAGATACGCAGTATTTT.